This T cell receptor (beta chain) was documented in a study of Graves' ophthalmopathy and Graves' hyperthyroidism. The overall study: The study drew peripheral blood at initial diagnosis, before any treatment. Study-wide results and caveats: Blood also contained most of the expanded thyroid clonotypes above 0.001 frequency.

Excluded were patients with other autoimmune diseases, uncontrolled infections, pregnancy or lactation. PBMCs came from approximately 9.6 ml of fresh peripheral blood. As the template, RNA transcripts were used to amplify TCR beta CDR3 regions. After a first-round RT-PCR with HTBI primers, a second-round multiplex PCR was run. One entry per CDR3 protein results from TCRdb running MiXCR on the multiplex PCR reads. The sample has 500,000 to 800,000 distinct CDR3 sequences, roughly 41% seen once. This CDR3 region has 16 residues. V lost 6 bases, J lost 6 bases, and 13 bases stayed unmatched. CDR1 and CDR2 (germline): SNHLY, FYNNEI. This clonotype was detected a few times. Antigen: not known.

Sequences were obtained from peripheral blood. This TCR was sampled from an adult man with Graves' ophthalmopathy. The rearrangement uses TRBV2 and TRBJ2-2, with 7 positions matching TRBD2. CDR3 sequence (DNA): TGTGCCAGCAGCCAAGCGGGCGGGGGTTATGCCGGGGAGCTGTTTTTT. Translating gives CASSQAGGGYAGELFF.